This TCR beta chain appears in the sequencing data of a study of cytomegalovirus exposure and HLA in healthy donors. Study overall: One earlier analysis, a look at roughly 180 million T cells, found some 100 million unique TCR beta sequences.

V trimming: 4 bases; J trimming: 5 bases; junction bases outside the gene matches: 8. Germline assignment: CDR1 SGHNT and CDR2 YYREEE (reference sequence). The CDR3 is 17 residues long. Study-level findings and limits: Researchers reported in a later analysis that a missense DCLRE1C variant was tied to TCR beta V- and J-gene trimming. Reportedly, fewer N-insertions than the approximately 700-donor mean appeared in an Asian-associated ancestry cluster in a later analysis. HLA restriction was apparent for most CMV-associated TCR beta chains in a later analysis.

The primer mix had 60 Vbeta and 13 Jbeta primers. Sequencing used immunoSEQ multiplex PCR; TCRdb keeps in-frame clones, though not all of them. The sample consists of around 150,000 clones, roughly three fifths of them appearing once. Details on this clone: Its antigen is as yet unknown.

What was sequenced was PBMCs. The chain carries TRBV5-4 and TRBJ2-5; 16 bases are a match to TRBD2. This TCR was sampled from a male donor in good health and CMV-seronegative. CDR3 region: CASSPGLAGGPEETQYF. The CDR3 DNA reads as TGTGCCAGCAGCCCGGGACTAGCGGGGGGGCCCGAGGAGACCCAGTACTTC.